This TCR beta chain was captured by sequencing in a study of T cell changes during pregnancy in multiple sclerosis. Germline CDR1 LNHDA, CDR2 SQIVND (reference sequence). Deletions cut 1 base from V and 7 bases from J, with 7 bases between. This CDR3 is 13 amino acids long. The table came from immunoSEQ multiplex PCR; TCRdb's copy has only in-frame clones and leaves some out. The sample shows roughly 70,000 clones, around 92% of them seen only once. Sample: peripheral blood, taken in the third trimester of pregnancy. This receptor was taken from a female donor in good health, enrolled as a control in a pregnancy study. The chain carries TRBV19 and TRBJ2-2; maybe TRBD2 (6 bases). This chain's CDR3 is CASSIVGGGELFF. CDR3 DNA: TGTGCCAGTAGTATAGTGGGAGGCGGGGAGCTGTTTTTT. The variable domain in full, completed from reference TRBV19 and TRBJ2-2, reads DGGITQSPKYLFRKEGQNVTLSCEQNLNHDAMYWYRQDPGQGLRLIYYSQIVNDFQKGDIAEGYSVSREKKESFPLTVTSAQKNPTAFYLCASSIVGGGELFFGEGSRLTVL.